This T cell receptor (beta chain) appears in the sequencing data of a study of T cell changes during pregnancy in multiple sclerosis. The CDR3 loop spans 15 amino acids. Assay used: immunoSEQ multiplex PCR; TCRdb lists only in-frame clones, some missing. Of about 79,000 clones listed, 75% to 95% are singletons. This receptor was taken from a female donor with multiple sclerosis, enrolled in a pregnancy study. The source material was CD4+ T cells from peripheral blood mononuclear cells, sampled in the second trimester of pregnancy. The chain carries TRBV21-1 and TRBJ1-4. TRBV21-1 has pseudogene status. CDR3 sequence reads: CASSKKRVANEKLFF. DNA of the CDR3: TGTGCCAGCAGCAAAAAGAGGGTGGCTAATGAAAAACTGTTTTTT.